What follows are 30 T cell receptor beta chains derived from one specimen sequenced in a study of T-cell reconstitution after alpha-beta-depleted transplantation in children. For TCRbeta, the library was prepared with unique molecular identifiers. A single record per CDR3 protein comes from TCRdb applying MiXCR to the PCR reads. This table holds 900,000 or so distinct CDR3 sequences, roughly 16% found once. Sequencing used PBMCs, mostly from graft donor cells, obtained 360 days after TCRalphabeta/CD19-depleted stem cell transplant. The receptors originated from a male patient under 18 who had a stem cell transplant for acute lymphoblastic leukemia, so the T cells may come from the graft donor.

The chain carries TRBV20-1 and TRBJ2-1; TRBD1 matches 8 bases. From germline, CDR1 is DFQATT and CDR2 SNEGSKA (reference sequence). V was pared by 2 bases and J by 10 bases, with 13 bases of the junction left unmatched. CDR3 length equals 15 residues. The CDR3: CSARPARGRVSEQFF. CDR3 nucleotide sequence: TGCAGTGCTAGACCAGCCAGGGGGCGGGTATCCGAGCAGTTCTTC.

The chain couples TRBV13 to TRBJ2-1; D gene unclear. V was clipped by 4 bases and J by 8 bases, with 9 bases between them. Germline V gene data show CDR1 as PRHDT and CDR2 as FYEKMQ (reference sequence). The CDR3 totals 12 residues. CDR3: CASSSSVYEQFF. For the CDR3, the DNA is TGTGCCAGCAGCTCATCTGTGTATGAGCAGTTCTTC.

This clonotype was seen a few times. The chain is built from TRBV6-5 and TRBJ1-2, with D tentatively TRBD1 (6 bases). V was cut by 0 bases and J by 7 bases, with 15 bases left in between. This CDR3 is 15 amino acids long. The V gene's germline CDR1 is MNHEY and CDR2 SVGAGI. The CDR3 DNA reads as TGTGCCAGCAGTTACTCGGAAGGGGGGTCGGGTGGCTACACCTTC. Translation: CASSYSEGGSGGYTF.

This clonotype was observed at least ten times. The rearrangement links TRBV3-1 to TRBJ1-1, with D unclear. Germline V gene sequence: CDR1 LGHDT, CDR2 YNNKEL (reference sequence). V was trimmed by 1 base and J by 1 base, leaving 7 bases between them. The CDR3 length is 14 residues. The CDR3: CASSQGAANTEAFF. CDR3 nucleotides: TGTGCCAGCAGCCAAGGGGCAGCGAACACTGAAGCTTTCTTT.

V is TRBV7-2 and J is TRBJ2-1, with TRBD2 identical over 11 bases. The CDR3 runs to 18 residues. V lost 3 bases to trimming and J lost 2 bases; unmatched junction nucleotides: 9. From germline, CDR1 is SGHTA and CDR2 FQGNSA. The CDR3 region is CASSLRLGLAGAYNEQFF. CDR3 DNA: TGTGCCAGCAGCTTGCGGCTCGGACTAGCGGGCGCCTACAATGAGCAGTTCTTC.

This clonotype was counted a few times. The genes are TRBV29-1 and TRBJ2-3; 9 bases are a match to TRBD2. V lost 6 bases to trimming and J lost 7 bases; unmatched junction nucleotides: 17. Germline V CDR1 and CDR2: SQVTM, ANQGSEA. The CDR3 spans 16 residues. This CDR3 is CSVRTGTSLAGYTQYF. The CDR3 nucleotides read TGCAGCGTACGCACCGGGACTAGCCTTGCCGGTTATACGCAGTATTTT.

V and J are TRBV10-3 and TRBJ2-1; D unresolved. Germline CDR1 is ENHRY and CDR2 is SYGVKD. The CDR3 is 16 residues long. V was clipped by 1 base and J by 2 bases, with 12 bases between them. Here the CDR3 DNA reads TGTGCCATCAGTGAGTTTCCCAGTGGTCCCTACAATGAGCAGTTCTTC. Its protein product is CAISEFPSGPYNEQFF.

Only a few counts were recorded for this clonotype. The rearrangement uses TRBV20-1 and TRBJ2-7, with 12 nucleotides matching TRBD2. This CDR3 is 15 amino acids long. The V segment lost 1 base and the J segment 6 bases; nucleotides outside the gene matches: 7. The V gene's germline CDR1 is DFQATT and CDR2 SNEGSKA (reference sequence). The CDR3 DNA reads TGCAGTGCTAGAGCACCCAGACTAGCGGGAGTCGAGCAGTACTTC. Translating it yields CSARAPRLAGVEQYF.

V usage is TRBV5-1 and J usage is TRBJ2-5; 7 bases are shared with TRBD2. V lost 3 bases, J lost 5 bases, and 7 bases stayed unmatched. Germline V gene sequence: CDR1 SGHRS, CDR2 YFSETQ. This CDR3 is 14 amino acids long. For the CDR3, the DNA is TGCGCCAGCAGCTGGACGGGGGGTAGGGAGACCCAGTACTTC. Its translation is CASSWTGGRETQYF. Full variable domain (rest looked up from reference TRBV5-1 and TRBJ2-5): KAGVTQTPRYLIKTRGQQVTLSCSPISGHRSVSWYQQTPGQGLQFLFEYFSETQRNKGNFPGRFSGRQFSNSRSEMNVSTLELGDSALYLCASSWTGGRETQYFGPGTRLLVL.

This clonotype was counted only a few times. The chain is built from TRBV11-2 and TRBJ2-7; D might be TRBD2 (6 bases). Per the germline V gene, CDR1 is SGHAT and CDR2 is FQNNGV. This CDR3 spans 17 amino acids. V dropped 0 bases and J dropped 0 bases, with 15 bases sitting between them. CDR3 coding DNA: TGTGCCAGCAGCTTAGATGGTCGGGTGGGGGGCTCCTACGAGCAGTACTTC. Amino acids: CASSLDGRVGGSYEQYF.

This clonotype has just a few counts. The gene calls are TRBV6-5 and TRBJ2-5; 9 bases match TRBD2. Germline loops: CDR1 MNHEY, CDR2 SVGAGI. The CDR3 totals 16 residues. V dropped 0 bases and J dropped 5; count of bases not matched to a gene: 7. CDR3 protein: CASSYSGGRASETQYF. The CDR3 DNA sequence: TGTGCCAGCAGTTACTCGGGCGGGAGGGCCAGTGAGACCCAGTACTTC.

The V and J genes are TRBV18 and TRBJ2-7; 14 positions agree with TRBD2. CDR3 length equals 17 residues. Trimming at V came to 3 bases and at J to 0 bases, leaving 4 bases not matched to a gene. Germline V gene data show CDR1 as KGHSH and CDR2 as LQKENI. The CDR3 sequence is CASSPPGLAGASYEQYF. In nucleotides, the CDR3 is TGTGCCAGCTCACCGCCGGGACTAGCGGGGGCCTCCTACGAGCAGTACTTC.

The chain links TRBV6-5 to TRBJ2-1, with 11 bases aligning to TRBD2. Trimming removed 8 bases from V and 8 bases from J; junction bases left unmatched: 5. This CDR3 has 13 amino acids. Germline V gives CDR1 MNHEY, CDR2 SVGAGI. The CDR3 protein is CASQPSGRHEQFF. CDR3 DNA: TGTGCCAGCCAACCTAGCGGGAGGCATGAGCAGTTCTTC.

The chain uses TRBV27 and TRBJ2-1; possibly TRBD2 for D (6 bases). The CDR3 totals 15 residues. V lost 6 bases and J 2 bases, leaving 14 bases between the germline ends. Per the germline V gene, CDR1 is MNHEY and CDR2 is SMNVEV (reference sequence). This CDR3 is CASSLWLAPYNEQFF. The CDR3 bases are TGTGCCAGCAGCCTTTGGCTAGCGCCCTACAATGAGCAGTTCTTC.

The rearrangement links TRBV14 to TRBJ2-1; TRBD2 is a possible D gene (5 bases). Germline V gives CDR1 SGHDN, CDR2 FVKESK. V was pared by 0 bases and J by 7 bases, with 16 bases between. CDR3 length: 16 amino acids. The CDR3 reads CASSQDHVGESNEQFF. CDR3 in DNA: TGTGCCAGCAGCCAAGATCACGTCGGGGAGTCGAATGAGCAGTTCTTC.

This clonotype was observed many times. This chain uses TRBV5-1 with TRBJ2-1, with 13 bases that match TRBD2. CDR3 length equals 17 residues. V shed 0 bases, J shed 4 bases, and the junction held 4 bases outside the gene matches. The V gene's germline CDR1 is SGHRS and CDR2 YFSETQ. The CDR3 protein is CASSLGLAGGLYNEQFF. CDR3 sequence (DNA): TGCGCCAGCAGCTTGGGACTAGCGGGAGGTTTGTACAATGAGCAGTTCTTC.

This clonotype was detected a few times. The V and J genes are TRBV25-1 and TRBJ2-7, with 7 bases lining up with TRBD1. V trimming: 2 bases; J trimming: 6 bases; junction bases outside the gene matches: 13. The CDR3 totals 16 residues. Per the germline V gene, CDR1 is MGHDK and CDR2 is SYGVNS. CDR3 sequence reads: CASSEHQGQGVGEQYF. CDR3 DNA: TGTGCCAGCAGTGAACATCAAGGTCAGGGGGTGGGCGAGCAGTACTTC.

The CDR3 spells CAARSLVQETQYF. The CDR3 nucleotides are TGTGCCGCGAGGAGTCTAGTCCAAGAGACCCAGTACTTC. The chain couples TRBV2 to TRBJ2-5; D gene ambiguous. Germline CDR1 and CDR2: SNHLY and FYNNEI. V dropped 11 bases and J dropped 1 base, with 14 bases sitting between them. The CDR3 consists of 13 residues.

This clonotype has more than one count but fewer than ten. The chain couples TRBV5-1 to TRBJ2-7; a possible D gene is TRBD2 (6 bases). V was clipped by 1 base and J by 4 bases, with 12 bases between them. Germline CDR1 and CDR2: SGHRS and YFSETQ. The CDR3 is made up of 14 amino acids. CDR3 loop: CASSLSGEPYEQYF. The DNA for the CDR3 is TGCGCCAGCAGCTTGTCGGGAGAGCCGTACGAGCAGTACTTC. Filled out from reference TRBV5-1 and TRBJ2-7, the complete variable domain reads KAGVTQTPRYLIKTRGQQVTLSCSPISGHRSVSWYQQTPGQGLQFLFEYFSETQRNKGNFPGRFSGRQFSNSRSEMNVSTLELGDSALYLCASSLSGEPYEQYFGPGTRLTVT.

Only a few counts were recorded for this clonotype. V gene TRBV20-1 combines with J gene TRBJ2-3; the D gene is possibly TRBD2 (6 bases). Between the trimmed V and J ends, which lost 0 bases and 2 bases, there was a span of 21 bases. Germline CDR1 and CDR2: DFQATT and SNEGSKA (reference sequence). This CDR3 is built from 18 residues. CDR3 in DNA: TGCAGTGCTAGAGACCCCCGAGTTTGGGGGGAGTCCACAGATACGCAGTATTTT. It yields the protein CSARDPRVWGESTDTQYF.

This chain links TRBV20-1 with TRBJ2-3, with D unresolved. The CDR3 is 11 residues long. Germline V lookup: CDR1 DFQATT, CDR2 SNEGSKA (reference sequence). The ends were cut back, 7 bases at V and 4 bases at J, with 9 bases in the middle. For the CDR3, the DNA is TGCAGTGTCGCTAACTCAGATACGCAGTATTTT. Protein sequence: CSVANSDTQYF.

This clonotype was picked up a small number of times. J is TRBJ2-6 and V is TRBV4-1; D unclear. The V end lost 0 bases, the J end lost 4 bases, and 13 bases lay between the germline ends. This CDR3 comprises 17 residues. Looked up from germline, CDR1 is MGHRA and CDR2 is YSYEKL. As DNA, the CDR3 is TGCGCCAGCAGCCAAGAAGGCCTTAAGTCGGGGGCCAACGTCCTGACTTTC. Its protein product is CASSQEGLKSGANVLTF.

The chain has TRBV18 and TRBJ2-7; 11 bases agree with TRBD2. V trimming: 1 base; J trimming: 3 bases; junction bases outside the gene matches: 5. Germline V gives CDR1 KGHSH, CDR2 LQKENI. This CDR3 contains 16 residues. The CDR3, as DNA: TGTGCCAGCTCACCACGGGTAGGGACTAGCGGCTACGAGCAGTACTTC. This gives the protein CASSPRVGTSGYEQYF.

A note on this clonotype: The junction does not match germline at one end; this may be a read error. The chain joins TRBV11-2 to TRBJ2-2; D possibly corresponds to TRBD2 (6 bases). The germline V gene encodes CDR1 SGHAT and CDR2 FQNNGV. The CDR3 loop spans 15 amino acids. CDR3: CASSLNLAYTEELFF. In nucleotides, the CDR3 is TGTGCCAGCAGCTTAAATCTAGCGTACACCGAGGAGCTGTTTTTT.

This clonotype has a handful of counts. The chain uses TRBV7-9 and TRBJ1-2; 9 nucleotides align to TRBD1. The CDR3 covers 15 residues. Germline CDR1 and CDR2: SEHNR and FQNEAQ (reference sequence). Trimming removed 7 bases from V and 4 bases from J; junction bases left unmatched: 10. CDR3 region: CASTFGTGKSYGYTF. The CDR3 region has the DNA TGTGCCAGCACCTTCGGGACAGGGAAATCCTATGGCTACACCTTC.

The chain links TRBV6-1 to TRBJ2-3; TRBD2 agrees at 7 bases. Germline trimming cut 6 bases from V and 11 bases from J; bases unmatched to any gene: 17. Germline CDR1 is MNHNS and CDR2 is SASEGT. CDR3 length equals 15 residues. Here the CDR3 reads CASRTTRDYPHGQYF. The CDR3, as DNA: TGTGCCAGCAGAACGACTAGGGACTACCCTCATGGGCAGTATTTT.

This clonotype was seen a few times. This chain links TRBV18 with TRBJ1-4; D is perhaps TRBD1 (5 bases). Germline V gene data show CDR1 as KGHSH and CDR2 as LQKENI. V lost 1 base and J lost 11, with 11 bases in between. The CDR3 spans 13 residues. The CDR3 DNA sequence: TGTGCCAGCTCACCACAGGGGATCGAGAAACTGTTTTTT. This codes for CASSPQGIEKLFF.

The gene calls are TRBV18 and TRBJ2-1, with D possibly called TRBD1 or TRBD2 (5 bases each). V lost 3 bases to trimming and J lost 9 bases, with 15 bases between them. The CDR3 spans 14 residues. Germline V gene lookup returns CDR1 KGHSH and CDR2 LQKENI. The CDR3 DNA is TGTGCCAGCTCACCCGGGACCGTGAGAGGTGAGCAGTTCTTC. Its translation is CASSPGTVRGEQFF.

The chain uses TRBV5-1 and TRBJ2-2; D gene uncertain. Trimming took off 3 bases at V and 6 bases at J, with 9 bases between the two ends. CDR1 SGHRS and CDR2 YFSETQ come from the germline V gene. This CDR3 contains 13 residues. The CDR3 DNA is TGCGCCAGCAGCTATAGGAGTGCCGGGGAGCTGTTTTTT. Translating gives CASSYRSAGELFF. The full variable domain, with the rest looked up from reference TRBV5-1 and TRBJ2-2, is KAGVTQTPRYLIKTRGQQVTLSCSPISGHRSVSWYQQTPGQGLQFLFEYFSETQRNKGNFPGRFSGRQFSNSRSEMNVSTLELGDSALYLCASSYRSAGELFFGEGSRLTVL.

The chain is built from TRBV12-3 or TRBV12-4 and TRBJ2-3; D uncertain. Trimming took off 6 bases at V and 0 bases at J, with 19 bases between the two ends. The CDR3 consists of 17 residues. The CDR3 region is CASRSQLDGFSTDTQYF. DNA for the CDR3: TGTGCCAGCAGATCCCAGCTTGACGGCTTTAGCACAGATACGCAGTATTTT.